Below, 15 T cell receptor beta chains from the same sample are listed, as sequenced in a study. One entry per CDR3 protein, called by TCRdb with MiXCR from the RT-PCR reads. Here the sample spans about 700,000 distinct CDR3 sequences, approximately 15% being singletons. Sequenced sample: memory CD4+ T cells from blood. Source of these receptors: a female donor in good health, serving as a healthy control.

For the CDR3, the DNA is TGTGCCAGCATTTCTTCGACTAGCGGGGTTTCCTATGAGCAGTTCTTC. It translates to CASISSTSGVSYEQFF. The genes are TRBV6-1 and TRBJ2-1, with 11 bases that match TRBD2. V gave up 7 bases and J gave up 8 bases; unmatched junction bases: 13. The CDR3 is made up of 16 amino acids. Germline V CDR1 and CDR2: MNHNS, SASEGT.

This clonotype has ten or more counts. This sequence joins TRBV12-3 or TRBV12-4 and TRBJ1-1, with D unresolved. The CDR3 has 12 amino acids. Between the trimmed V and J ends, which lost 4 bases and 3 bases, there was a span of 6 bases. The CDR3 DNA is TGTGCCAGCAGTTCAGGTTACACTGAAGCTTTCTTT. Its translation: CASSSGYTEAFF.

V usage is TRBV4-1 and J usage is TRBJ2-5; D unresolved. This CDR3 comprises 13 residues. V was clipped by 8 bases and J by 1 base, with 11 bases between them. CDR1 is MGHRA, CDR2 YSYEKL, per germline. CDR3 sequence reads: CASPNGRQETQYF. CDR3 sequence (DNA): TGCGCCAGCCCCAATGGGCGCCAAGAGACCCAGTACTTC.

J is TRBJ2-1 and V is TRBV7-9; tentatively, D is TRBD2 (6 bases). CDR1 is SEHNR, CDR2 FQNEAQ, per germline (reference sequence). The V gene lost 4 bases and the J gene lost 1 base, with 11 bases spanning the gap. The CDR3 has 15 residues. The CDR3 DNA sequence: TGTGCCAGCAGCTATGCGGGACCTTCCTACAATGAGCAGTTCTTC. Translating it yields CASSYAGPSYNEQFF. The full variable domain, in which reference TRBV7-9 and TRBJ2-1 provide the parts outside the CDR3, is DTGVSQNPRHKITKRGQNVTFRCDPISEHNRLYWYRQTLGQGPEFLTYFQNEAQLEKSRLLSDRFSAERPKGSFSTLEIQRTEQGDSAMYLCASSYAGPSYNEQFFGPGTRLTVL.

This clonotype was counted many times. The rearrangement links TRBV5-6 to TRBJ2-3; weak D call: TRBD2 (6 bases). CDR1 and CDR2 from the germline V gene are SGHDT and YYEEEE. This CDR3 is built from 15 residues. V shed 4 bases and J shed 7 bases, with 19 bases lying between them. This CDR3 reads CASSRTMTDSNTQYF. The CDR3 coding sequence is TGTGCCAGCAGCCGGACTATGACCGACTCAAATACGCAGTATTTT.

This clonotype was observed at least ten times. The chain has TRBV12-3 or TRBV12-4 and TRBJ1-2; tentatively, D is TRBD1 (6 bases). V was shortened by 7 bases and J by 8 bases, with 20 bases between the two germline ends. The CDR3 totals 14 residues. CDR3 protein: CASTLTGGGGGYTF. The CDR3 DNA sequence: TGTGCCAGCACCCTGACAGGAGGAGGAGGAGGCTACACCTTC.

There are a few counts of this clonotype. The rearrangement joins TRBV20-1 to TRBJ2-7, with D tentatively TRBD2 (6 bases). Germline V gives CDR1 DFQATT, CDR2 SNEGSKA (reference sequence). The CDR3 is made up of 14 amino acids. V dropped 3 bases and J dropped 0 bases, with 12 bases sitting between them. The CDR3 DNA reads as TGCAGTGCTAGTCCCCGGACTAACTCCTACGAGCAGTACTTC. Translation: CSASPRTNSYEQYF.

V usage is TRBV28 and J usage is TRBJ2-7; D ambiguous. The CDR3 covers 14 residues. Per the germline V gene, CDR1 is MDHEN and CDR2 is SYDVKM. V dropped 1 base and J dropped 2 bases, with 9 bases sitting between them. The CDR3 nucleotides read TGTGCCAGCAGTTTATCCTGGGCCCCCTACGAGCAGTACTTC. It codes for CASSLSWAPYEQYF.

This chain joins TRBV28 and TRBJ2-2; possible D gene TRBD2, 6 bases. V was clipped by 3 bases and J by 5 bases, with 22 bases between them. The CDR3 sequence is 18 residues long. CDR1 MDHEN and CDR2 SYDVKM come from the germline V gene. This CDR3 reads CASSLGTYLAGGTGELFF. CDR3 nucleotides: TGTGCCAGCAGTTTGGGGACTTACTTGGCGGGCGGTACCGGGGAGCTGTTTTTT.

Comments on this clonotype: The junction departs from germline at one end; a sequencing error may be responsible. J is TRBJ2-3 and V is TRBV7-2, with D possibly TRBD2 on 6 matching bases. The CDR3 contains 15 residues. Germline V gene lookup returns CDR1 SGHTA and CDR2 FQGNSA. The CDR3 protein is CASSLYGTSTDTQNF. DNA for the CDR3: TGTGCCAGCAGCTTATACGGAACTAGCACAGATACGCAGAATTTT.

The chain recombines TRBV28 with TRBJ2-3, with 9 bases fitting TRBD1. V was pared by 5 bases and J by 3 bases, with 3 bases of the junction left unmatched. CDR3 length: 14 amino acids. Germline CDR1 is MDHEN and CDR2 is SYDVKM. The CDR3 DNA sequence: TGTGCCAGCAGTGGGACAGGGCAGACAGATACGCAGTATTTT. As protein: CASSGTGQTDTQYF.

This clonotype has at least ten counts. The V call is TRBV7-9, the J call TRBJ2-5; D is unresolved. Germline loops: CDR1 SEHNR, CDR2 FQNEAQ (reference sequence). Between the trimmed V and J ends, which lost 0 bases and 5 bases, there was a span of 19 bases. The CDR3 length is 17 residues. CDR3 sequence reads: CASSLALMSPEAETQYF. Here the CDR3 DNA reads TGTGCCAGCAGCTTAGCGCTTATGAGCCCCGAGGCGGAGACCCAGTACTTC.

Ten or more counts support this clonotype. The chain carries TRBV4-3 and TRBJ2-4; D may be TRBD1 or TRBD2 (5 bases each). The V end lost 0 bases, the J end lost 8 bases, and 14 bases lay between the germline ends. The CDR3 sequence is 15 residues long. Germline CDR1 reads LGHNA; CDR2 reads YSLEER. The CDR3 DNA reads as TGCGCCAGCAGCCAAGACGAGGGGTATGAGGACATTCAGTACTTC. The encoded protein is CASSQDEGYEDIQYF.

The CDR3 nucleotides read TGTGCCAGCAGTTCAAACAGGGTAGGGTATGGCTACACCTTC. Encoded protein: CASSSNRVGYGYTF. The V and J genes are TRBV12-3 or TRBV12-4 and TRBJ1-2, with D possibly TRBD1 on 6 matching bases. CDR3 length: 14 residues. V lost 4 bases and J lost 5, with 14 bases in between.

The rearrangement joins TRBV27 to TRBJ2-2; TRBD1 matches 7 bases. Germline CDR1 and CDR2: MNHEY and SMNVEV (reference sequence). CDR3 length: 14 amino acids. Trimming took 7 bases from V and 2 from J; bases not matched to a gene: 4. CDR3 DNA: TGTGCCAGCACCCGGGACAGCAACACCGGGGAGCTGTTTTTT. Encoded protein: CASTRDSNTGELFF.